The rows below give T cell receptor beta chains drawn from one sample of a study of T cell responses to AZD1222 COVID-19 vaccine. Repertoires were generated with immunoSEQ multiplex PCR, while TCRdb's copy carries only in-frame clones and drops some. The sample records some 150,000 clones, 70% to 90% being singletons. Specimen: peripheral blood, collected 28 days after the second AZD1222 dose. These receptors all come from an adult who received the AZD1222 COVID-19 vaccine. Both conserved end residues are part of each CDR3. D genes are given only for firm matches. Clone sizes are given selectively: once, few, many, or a class where the clone is expanded.

TRBV6-5	TRBJ2-7	NA	12	NA	CASREPSYEQYF	TGTGCCAGCCGCGAGCCCTCCTACGAGCAGTACTTC
TRBV15	TRBJ1-1	NA	13	NA	CATSRGGNTEAFF	TGTGCCACCAGCAGAGGGGGGAACACTGAAGCTTTCTTT
TRBV4-1	TRBJ2-7	NA	19	TRBD2	CASSPLGTTGREASYEQYF	TGCGCCAGCAGCCCGCTCGGGACCACGGGGCGGGAGGCCTCCTACGAGCAGTACTTC
TRBV3-1/TRBV3-2	TRBJ1-2	NA	14	NA	CASSQDWTGGGYTF	TGTGCCAGCAGCCAAGATTGGACGGGCGGAGGCTACACCTTC
TRBV12-3/TRBV12-4	TRBJ2-7	few	13	NA	CASSYGLSYEQYF	TGTGCCAGCAGTTATGGACTCTCTTACGAGCAGTACTTC
TRBV11-2	TRBJ2-3	NA	12	NA	CASSTEVDTQYF	TGTGCCAGCAGCACGGAAGTCGATACGCAGTATTTT
TRBV27	TRBJ2-5	NA	14	NA	CASSLTGVQETQYF	TGTGCCAGCAGTTTAACCGGGGTTCAAGAGACCCAGTACTTC
TRBV20-1	TRBJ2-2	NA	12	NA	CSASTPTGELFF	TGCAGTGCTAGTACACCTACCGGGGAGCTGTTTTTT
TRBV7-9	TRBJ1-2	NA	16	TRBD1	CASSLAPGQGLGGYTF	TGTGCCAGCAGCTTAGCACCGGGACAGGGGCTGGGGGGCTACACCTTC
TRBV27	TRBJ2-3	NA	14	TRBD1	CASSLSGVTGRQYF	TGTGCCAGCAGTTTATCTGGGGTGACAGGGAGACAGTATTTT